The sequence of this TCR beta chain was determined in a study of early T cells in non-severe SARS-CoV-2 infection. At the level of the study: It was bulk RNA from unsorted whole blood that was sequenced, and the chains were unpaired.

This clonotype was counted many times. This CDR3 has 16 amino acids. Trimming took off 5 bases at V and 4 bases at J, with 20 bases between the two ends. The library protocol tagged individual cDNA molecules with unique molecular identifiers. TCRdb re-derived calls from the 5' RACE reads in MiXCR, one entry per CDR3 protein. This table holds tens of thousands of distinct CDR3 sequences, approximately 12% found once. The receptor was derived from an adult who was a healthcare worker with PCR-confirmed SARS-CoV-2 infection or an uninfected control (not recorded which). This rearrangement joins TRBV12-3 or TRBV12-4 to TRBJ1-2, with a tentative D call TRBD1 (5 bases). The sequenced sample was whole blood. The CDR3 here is CASSATPGTPVYGYTF. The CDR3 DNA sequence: TGTGCCAGCAGTGCCACCCCCGGGACTCCCGTCTATGGCTACACCTTC.